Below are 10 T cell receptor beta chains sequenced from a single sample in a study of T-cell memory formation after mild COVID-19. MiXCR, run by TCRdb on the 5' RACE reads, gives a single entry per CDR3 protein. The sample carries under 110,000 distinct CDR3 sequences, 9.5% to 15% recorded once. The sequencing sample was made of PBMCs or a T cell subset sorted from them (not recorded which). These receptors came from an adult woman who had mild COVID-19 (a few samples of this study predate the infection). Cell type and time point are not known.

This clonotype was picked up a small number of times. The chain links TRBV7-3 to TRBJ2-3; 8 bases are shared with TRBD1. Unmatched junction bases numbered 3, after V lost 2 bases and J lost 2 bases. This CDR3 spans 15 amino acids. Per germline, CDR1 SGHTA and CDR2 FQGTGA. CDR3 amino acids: CASSLGTGVTDTQYF. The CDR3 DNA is TGTGCCAGCAGCTTAGGGACAGGAGTCACAGATACGCAGTATTTT.

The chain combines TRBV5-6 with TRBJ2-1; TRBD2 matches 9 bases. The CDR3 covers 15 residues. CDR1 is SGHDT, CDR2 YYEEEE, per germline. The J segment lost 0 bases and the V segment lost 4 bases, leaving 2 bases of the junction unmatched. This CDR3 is CASSTLAGSYNEQFF. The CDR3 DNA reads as TGTGCCAGCAGCACACTAGCGGGCTCCTACAATGAGCAGTTCTTC.

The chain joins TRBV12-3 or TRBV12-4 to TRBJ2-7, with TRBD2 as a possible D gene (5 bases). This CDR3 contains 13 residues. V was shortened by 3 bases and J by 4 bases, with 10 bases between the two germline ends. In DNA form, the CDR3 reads TGTGCCAGCAGTTTGTATGAGGGATACGAGCAGTACTTC. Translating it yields CASSLYEGYEQYF.

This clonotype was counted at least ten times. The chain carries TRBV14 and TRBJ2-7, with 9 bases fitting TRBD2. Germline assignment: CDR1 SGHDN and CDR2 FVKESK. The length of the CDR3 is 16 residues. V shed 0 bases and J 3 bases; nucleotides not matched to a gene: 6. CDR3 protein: CASSQEGTSFDYEQYF. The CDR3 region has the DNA TGTGCCAGCAGCCAAGAGGGGACTAGCTTCGACTACGAGCAGTACTTC.

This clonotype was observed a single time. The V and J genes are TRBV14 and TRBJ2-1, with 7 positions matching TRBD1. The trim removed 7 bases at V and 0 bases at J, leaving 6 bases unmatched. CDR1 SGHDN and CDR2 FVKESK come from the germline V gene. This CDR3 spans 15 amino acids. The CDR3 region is CASTSGTASYNEQFF. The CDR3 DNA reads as TGTGCCAGCACTTCCGGGACAGCCTCCTACAATGAGCAGTTCTTC.

CDR3 amino acids: CAIRNDRGIVYTEAFF. CDR3 bases: TGTGCCATCAGGAATGACAGGGGTATTGTGTACACTGAAGCTTTCTTT. The chain has TRBV12-3 or TRBV12-4 and TRBJ1-1, with TRBD1 matching 8 bases. The CDR3 runs 16 residues. The trim removed 10 bases at V and 3 bases at J, leaving 16 bases unmatched.

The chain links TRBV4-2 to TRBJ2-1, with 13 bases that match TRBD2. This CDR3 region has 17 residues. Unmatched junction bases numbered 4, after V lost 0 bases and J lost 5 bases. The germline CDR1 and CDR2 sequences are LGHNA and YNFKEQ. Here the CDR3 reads CASSQDTGLAGNNEQFF. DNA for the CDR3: TGTGCCAGCAGCCAAGACACGGGACTAGCGGGGAACAATGAGCAGTTCTTC.

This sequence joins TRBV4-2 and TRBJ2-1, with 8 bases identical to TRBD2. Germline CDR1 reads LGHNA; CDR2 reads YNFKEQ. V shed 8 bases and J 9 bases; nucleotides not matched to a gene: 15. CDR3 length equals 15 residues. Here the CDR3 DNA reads TGTGCCAGCCGCTTTGTGAGCGGGAGCTCTAGTGAGCAGTTCTTC. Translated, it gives CASRFVSGSSSEQFF.

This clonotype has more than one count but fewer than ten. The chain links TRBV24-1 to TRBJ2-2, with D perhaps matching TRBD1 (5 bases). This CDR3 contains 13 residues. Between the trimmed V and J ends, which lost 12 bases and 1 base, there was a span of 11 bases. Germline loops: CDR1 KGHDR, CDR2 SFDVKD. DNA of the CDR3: TGTGCCGCCGCAGGGTTGAACACCGGGGAGCTGTTTTTT. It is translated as CAAAGLNTGELFF.

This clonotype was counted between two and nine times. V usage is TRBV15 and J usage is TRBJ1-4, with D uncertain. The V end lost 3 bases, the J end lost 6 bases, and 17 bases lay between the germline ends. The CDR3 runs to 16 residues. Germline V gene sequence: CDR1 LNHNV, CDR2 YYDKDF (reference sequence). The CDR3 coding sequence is TGTGCCACCAGCAGTCCCGACCGGGCCGAGTATGAAAAACTGTTTTTT. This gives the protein CATSSPDRAEYEKLFF.